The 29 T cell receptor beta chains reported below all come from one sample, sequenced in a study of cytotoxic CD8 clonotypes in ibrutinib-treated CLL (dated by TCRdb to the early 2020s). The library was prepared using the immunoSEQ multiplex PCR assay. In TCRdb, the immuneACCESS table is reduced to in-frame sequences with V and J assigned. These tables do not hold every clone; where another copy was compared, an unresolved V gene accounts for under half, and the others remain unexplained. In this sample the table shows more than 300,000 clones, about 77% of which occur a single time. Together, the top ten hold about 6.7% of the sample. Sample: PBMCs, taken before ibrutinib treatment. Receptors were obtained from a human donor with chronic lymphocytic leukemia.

This CDR3 is CASSVRGTSATDTQYF. The CDR3 region has the DNA TGTGCCAGCAGCGTAAGGGGGACTAGCGCCACAGATACGCAGTATTTT. This rearrangement joins TRBV9 to TRBJ2-3; 10 positions agree with TRBD2. From germline, CDR1 is SGDLS and CDR2 YYNGEE. The CDR3 loop spans 16 amino acids. Trimming took 1 base from V and 2 from J; bases not matched to a gene: 4. The variable domain in full, completed from reference TRBV9 and TRBJ2-3, reads DSGVTQTPKHLITATGQRVTLRCSPRSGDLSVYWYQQSLDQGLQFLIQYYNGEERAKGNILERFSAQQFPDLHSELNLSSLELGDSALYFCASSVRGTSATDTQYFGPGTRLTVL.

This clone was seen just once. DNA of the CDR3: TGTGCCAGCTCACCGCCTGATTCCTACGAGCAGTACTTC. Amino acids: CASSPPDSYEQYF. The chain recombines TRBV18 with TRBJ2-7, with no clear D. CDR3 size: 13 residues. The germline V gene encodes CDR1 KGHSH and CDR2 LQKENI. The V end was cut by 3 bases, the J end by 1 base, with 7 bases between.

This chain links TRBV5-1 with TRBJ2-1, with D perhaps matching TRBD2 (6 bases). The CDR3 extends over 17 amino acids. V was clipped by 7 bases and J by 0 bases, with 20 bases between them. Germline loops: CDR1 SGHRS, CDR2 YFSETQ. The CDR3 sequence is CASFTRVAENSYNEQFF. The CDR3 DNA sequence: TGCGCCAGCTTCACCCGGGTAGCGGAGAACTCCTACAATGAGCAGTTCTTC.

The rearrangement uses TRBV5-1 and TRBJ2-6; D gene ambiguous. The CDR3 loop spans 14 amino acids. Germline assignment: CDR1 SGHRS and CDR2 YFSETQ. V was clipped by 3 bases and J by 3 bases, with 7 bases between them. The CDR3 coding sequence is TGCGCCAGCAGCTCAAATGATGGGGCCAACGTCCTGACTTTC. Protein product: CASSSNDGANVLTF.

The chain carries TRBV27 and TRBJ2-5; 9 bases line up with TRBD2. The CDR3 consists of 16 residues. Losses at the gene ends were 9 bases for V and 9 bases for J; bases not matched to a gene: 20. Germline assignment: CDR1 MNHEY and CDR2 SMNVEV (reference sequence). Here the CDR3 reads CASAMYLAGLGWSQYF. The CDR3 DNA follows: TGTGCCAGTGCGATGTATCTAGCGGGGTTGGGCTGGTCCCAGTACTTC.

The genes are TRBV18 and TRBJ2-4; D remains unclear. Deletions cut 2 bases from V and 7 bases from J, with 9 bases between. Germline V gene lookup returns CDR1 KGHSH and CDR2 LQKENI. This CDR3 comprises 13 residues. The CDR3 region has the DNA TGTGCCAGCTCACCATTGGAGAGGAACATTCAGTACTTC. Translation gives CASSPLERNIQYF.

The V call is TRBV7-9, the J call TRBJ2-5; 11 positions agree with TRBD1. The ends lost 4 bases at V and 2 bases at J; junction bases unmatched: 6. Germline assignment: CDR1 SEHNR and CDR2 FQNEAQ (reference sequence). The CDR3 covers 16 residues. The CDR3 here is CASSSHRDRGQETQYF. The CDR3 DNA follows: TGTGCCAGCAGCTCTCATCGGGACAGGGGGCAAGAGACCCAGTACTTC.

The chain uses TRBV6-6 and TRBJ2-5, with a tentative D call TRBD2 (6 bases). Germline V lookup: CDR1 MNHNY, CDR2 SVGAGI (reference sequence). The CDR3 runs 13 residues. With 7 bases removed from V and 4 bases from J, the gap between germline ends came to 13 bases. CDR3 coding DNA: TGTGCCAGCAATTGGGCGGAGGGAGAGACCCAGTACTTC. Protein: CASNWAEGETQYF.

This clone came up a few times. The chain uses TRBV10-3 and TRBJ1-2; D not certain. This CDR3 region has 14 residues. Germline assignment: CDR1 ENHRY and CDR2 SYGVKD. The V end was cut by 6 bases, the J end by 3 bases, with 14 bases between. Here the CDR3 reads CAIRSGSWYYGYTF. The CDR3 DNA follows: TGTGCCATCAGGAGCGGGAGCTGGTACTATGGCTACACCTTC.

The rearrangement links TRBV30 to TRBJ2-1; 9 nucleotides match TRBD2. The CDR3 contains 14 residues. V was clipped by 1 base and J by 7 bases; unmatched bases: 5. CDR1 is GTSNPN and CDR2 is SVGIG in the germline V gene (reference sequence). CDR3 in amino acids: CAWSEGSGRNEQFF. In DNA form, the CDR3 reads TGTGCCTGGAGTGAGGGTAGCGGGAGAAATGAGCAGTTCTTC.

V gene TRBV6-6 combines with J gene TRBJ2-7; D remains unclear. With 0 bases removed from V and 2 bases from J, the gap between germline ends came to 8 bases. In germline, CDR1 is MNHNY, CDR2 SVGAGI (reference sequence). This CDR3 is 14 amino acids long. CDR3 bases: TGTGCCAGCAGTTACTCAGGCGGAACCTACGAGCAGTACTTC. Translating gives CASSYSGGTYEQYF.

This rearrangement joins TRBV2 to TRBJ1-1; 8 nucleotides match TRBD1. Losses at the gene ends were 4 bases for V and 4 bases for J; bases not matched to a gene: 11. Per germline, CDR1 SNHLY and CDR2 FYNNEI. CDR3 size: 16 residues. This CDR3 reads CASSVYGTGVGTEAFF. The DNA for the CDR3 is TGTGCCAGCAGTGTTTACGGGACAGGAGTGGGCACTGAAGCTTTCTTT.

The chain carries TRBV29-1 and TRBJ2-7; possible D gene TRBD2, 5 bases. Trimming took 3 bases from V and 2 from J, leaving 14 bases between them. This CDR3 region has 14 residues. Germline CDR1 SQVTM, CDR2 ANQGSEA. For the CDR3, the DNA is TGCAGCGTTGATACCGGGATCAGGCCCTACGAGCAGTACTTC. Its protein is CSVDTGIRPYEQYF.

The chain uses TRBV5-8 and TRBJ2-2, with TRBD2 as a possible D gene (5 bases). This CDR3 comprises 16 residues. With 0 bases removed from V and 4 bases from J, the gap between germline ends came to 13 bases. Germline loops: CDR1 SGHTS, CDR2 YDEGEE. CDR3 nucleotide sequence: TGTGCCAGCAGCTTGGGGCTGACACGGGGCACCGGGGAGCTGTTTTTT. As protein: CASSLGLTRGTGELFF.

CDR3 nucleotides: TGTGCCAGCAGCCTGCAACAGGCCTACAATGAGCAGTTCTTC. It is translated as CASSLQQAYNEQFF. The J gene is TRBJ2-1, the V gene TRBV5-6; TRBD1 might be the D (5 bases). Looked up from germline, CDR1 is SGHDT and CDR2 is YYEEEE. The germline V and J ends were trimmed by 4 bases and 2 bases, with 10 bases remaining between them. The CDR3 runs to 14 residues.

The CDR3 DNA reads TGTGCCAGCGGGGGGGGGCCGCTTGCCCAGTACTTC. This gives the protein CASGGGPLAQYF. The J gene is TRBJ2-5, the V gene TRBV2; tentative D call: TRBD2 (7 bases). Trimming pared 8 bases from V and 9 bases from J, leaving 16 bases between. From germline, CDR1 is SNHLY and CDR2 FYNNEI. This CDR3 comprises 12 residues.

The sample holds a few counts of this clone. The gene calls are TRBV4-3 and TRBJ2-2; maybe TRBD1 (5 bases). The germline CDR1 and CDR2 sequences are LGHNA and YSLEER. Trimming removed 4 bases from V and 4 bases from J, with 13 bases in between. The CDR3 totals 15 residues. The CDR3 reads CASSRHDGATGELFF. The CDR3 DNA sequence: TGCGCCAGCAGCCGGCACGATGGGGCCACCGGGGAGCTGTTTTTT.

Here the CDR3 reads CASSLVGLETDTQYF. CDR3 coding DNA: TGTGCCAGCAGCTTAGTTGGACTAGAGACAGATACGCAGTATTTT. The chain has TRBV7-2 and TRBJ2-3, with 7 bases fitting TRBD2. CDR3 size: 15 residues. In germline, CDR1 is SGHTA, CDR2 FQGNSA. V gave up 1 base and J gave up 3 bases; unmatched junction bases: 4.

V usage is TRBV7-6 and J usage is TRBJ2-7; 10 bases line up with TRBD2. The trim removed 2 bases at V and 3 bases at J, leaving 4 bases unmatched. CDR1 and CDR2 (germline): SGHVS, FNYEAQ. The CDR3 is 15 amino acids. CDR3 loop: CASSLFLAGVYEQYF. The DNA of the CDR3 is TGTGCCAGCAGCTTATTTCTAGCGGGAGTCTACGAGCAGTACTTC. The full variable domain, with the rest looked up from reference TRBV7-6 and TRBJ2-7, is GAGVSQSPRYKVTKRGQDVALRCDPISGHVSLYWYRQALGQGPEFLTYFNYEAQQDKSGLPNDRFSAERPEGSISTLTIQRTEQRDSAMYRCASSLFLAGVYEQYFGPGTRLTVT.

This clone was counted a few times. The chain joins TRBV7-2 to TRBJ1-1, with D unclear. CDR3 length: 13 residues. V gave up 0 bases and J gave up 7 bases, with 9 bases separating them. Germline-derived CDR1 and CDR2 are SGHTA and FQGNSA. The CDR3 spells CASSLARAVEAFF. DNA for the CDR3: TGTGCCAGCAGCTTAGCGCGGGCAGTTGAAGCTTTCTTT.

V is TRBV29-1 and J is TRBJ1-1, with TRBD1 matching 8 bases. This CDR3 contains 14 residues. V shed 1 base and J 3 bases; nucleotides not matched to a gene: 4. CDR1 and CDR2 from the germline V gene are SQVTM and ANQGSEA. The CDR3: CSVEVAGGYTEAFF. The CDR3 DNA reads TGCAGCGTTGAAGTAGCAGGGGGCTACACTGAAGCTTTCTTT.

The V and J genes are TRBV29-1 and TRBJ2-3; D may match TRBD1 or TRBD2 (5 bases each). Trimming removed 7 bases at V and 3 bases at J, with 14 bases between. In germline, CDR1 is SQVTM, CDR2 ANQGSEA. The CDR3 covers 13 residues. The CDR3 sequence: CSADRGETDTQYF. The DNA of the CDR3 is TGCAGCGCCGATCGAGGGGAAACAGATACGCAGTATTTT.

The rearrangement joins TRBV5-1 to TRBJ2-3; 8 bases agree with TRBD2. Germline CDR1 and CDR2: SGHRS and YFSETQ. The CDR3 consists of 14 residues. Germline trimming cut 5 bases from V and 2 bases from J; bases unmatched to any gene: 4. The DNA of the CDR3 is TGCGCCAGCAGGACTAGCGCCTCCACAGATACGCAGTATTTT. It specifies CASRTSASTDTQYF.

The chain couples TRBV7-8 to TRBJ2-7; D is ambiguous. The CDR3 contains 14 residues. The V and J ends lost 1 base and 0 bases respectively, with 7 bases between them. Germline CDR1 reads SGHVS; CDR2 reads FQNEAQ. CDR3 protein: CASSLVLDSYEQYF. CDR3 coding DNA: TGTGCCAGCAGCTTAGTCCTGGACTCCTACGAGCAGTACTTC.

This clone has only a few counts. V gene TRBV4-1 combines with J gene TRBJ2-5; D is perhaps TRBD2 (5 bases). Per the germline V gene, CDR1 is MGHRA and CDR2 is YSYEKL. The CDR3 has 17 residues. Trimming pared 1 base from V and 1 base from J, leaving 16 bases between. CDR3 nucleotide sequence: TGCGCCAGCAGCCAAGGTGCTGGGAGTTCCCCCCAAGAGACCCAGTACTTC. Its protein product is CASSQGAGSSPQETQYF.

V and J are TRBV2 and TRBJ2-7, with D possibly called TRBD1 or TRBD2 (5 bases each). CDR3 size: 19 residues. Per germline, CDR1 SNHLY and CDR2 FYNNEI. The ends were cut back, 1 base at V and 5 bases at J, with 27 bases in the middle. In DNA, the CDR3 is TGTGCCAGCAGTGAAGTTTTCAGCTTGGGATCGGGGCCCCCCCACGAGCAGTACTTC. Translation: CASSEVFSLGSGPPHEQYF.

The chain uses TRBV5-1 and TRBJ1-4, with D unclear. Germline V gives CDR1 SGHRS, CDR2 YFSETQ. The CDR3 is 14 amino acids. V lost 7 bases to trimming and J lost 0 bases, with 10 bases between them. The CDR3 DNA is TGCGCCAGCCGCTGGAACCCAACTAATGAAAAACTGTTTTTT. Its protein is CASRWNPTNEKLFF.

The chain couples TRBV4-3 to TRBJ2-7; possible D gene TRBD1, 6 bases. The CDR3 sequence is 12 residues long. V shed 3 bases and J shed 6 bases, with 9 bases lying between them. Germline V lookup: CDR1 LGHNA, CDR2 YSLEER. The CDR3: CASSHETGEQYF. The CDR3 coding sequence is TGCGCCAGCAGCCATGAGACAGGCGAGCAGTACTTC.

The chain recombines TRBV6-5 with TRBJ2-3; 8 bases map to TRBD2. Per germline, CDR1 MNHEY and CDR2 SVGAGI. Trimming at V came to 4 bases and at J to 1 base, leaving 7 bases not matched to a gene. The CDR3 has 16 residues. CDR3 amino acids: CASSSTAGGRTDTQYF. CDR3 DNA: TGTGCCAGCAGTTCTACGGCGGGGGGCCGCACAGATACGCAGTATTTT.